These 8 T cell receptor beta chains originate from one sample sequenced in a study of Ad26.COV2.S vaccination and SARS-CoV-2 variants. Repertoires were generated with immunoSEQ multiplex PCR, while TCRdb's copy carries only in-frame clones and drops some. This table holds under 500,000 clones, 92% found once. As for treatment: some 19 received Ad26.COV2.S at low or high dose, single or two shots; 5 received placebo; per-sample allocation not given. Repertoires come from day 63 after the first vaccine or placebo injection. Source: peripheral blood, taken in a trial of Ad26.COV2.S vaccine versus placebo. These receptor sequences come from a person aged 18-60 years who received the Ad26.COV2.S COVID-19 vaccine or a placebo.

J is TRBJ2-1 and V is TRBV19; TRBD2 matches 16 bases. CDR1 LNHDA and CDR2 SQIVND come from the germline V gene (reference sequence). V lost 3 bases to trimming and J lost 0 bases; unmatched junction nucleotides: 5. CDR3 length: 19 amino acids. The CDR3 here is CASSITGLAGGSSYNEQFF. The CDR3 DNA follows: TGTGCCAGTAGTATTACGGGACTAGCGGGGGGGAGCTCCTACAATGAGCAGTTCTTC.

This chain joins TRBV7-9 and TRBJ2-5; no reliable D call. V lost 1 base to trimming and J lost 1 base, with 19 bases between them. Germline V lookup: CDR1 SEHNR, CDR2 FQNEAQ (reference sequence). The CDR3 sequence is 18 residues long. CDR3 DNA sequence: TGTGCCAGCAGCTTAGGGTCTGGGCAGCGAAGTGCCCAAGAGACCCAGTACTTC. Encoded protein: CASSLGSGQRSAQETQYF. Full variable domain (remainder filled in from reference TRBV7-9 and TRBJ2-5): DTGVSQNPRHKITKRGQNVTFRCDPISEHNRLYWYRQTLGQGPEFLTYFQNEAQLEKSRLLSDRFSAERPKGSFSTLEIQRTEQGDSAMYLCASSLGSGQRSAQETQYFGPGTRLLVL.

The chain links TRBV4-1 to TRBJ2-7; 8 positions agree with TRBD1. The junction had 8 bases not matched to a gene; V was cut back by 4 bases and J by 3 bases. Germline values: CDR1 MGHRA, CDR2 YSYEKL. The CDR3 is made up of 15 amino acids. In DNA, the CDR3 is TGCGCCAGCAGCCCTTCCCCGACAGGGGACTACGAGCAGTACTTC. This codes for CASSPSPTGDYEQYF.

The chain uses TRBV5-4 and TRBJ2-1; 7 bases map to TRBD1. J was trimmed by 8 bases and V by 5 bases; bases with no gene match: 13. The CDR3 runs 15 residues. From germline, CDR1 is SGHNT and CDR2 YYREEE (reference sequence). The CDR3 sequence: CASRSTGDGPHEQFF. The DNA for the CDR3 is TGTGCCAGCAGATCAACAGGGGATGGACCCCATGAGCAGTTCTTC.

The chain links TRBV7-2 to TRBJ1-4; 7 positions match TRBD1. CDR3 length: 14 amino acids. The V gene's germline CDR1 is SGHTA and CDR2 FQGNSA. Losses at the gene ends were 5 bases for V and 8 bases for J; bases not matched to a gene: 8. CDR3 nucleotides: TGTGCCAGCAGCGCGACAGGGTTCAAAGAAAAACTGTTTTTT. Protein: CASSATGFKEKLFF.

This chain links TRBV5-1 with TRBJ2-2; D is unclear. Trimming removed 0 bases at V and 5 bases at J, with 5 bases between. The germline CDR1 and CDR2 sequences are SGHRS and YFSETQ. The CDR3 covers 13 residues. The CDR3 sequence is CASSLGRTGELFF. The CDR3 bases are TGCGCCAGCAGCTTGGGACGTACCGGGGAGCTGTTTTTT.

This clone came up once. The rearrangement uses TRBV19 and TRBJ2-3; 7 bases align to TRBD1. The CDR3 spans 16 residues. V was clipped by 5 bases and J by 3 bases; unmatched bases: 11. CDR1 and CDR2 (germline): LNHDA, SQIVND (reference sequence). Here the CDR3 DNA reads TGTGCCAGTAGTCTGACAGGGTCCACGGTTACAGATACGCAGTATTTT. This encodes CASSLTGSTVTDTQYF.

This chain connects TRBV12-5 to TRBJ2-7, with no clear D. Trimming took 5 bases from V and 1 from J, leaving 9 bases between them. Germline-derived CDR1 and CDR2 are LGHNT and FRNRAP. The CDR3 has 13 residues. The CDR3 region has the DNA TGTGCTAGTGGTCCCCGTCGTTCCTACGAGCAGTACTTC. This translates into CASGPRRSYEQYF.